This T cell receptor beta chain was found in a study of monozygotic twins with cystic fibrosis. Findings and caveats of the study: In 13 of 16 pairs, V gene usage was closest to the co-twin's. No link emerged between shared CDR3 counts and age, concordance or severity.

Only in-frame clones appear in the TCRdb table, and some are missing; sequencing was by immunoSEQ multiplex PCR. The sample has around 34,000 clones, roughly 90% seen once. As for this clone: Its antigen remains unidentified.

The receptor's source is a girl aged 2-10 years with cystic fibrosis. Sequencing was done on a sample of blood.

The CDR3 bases are TGTGCCAGCAATAGTGGGGTAAGCAATCAGCCCCAGCATTTT. Encoded protein: CASNSGVSNQPQHF. The J gene is TRBJ1-5, the V gene TRBV6-5; no firm D call. Per the germline V gene, CDR1 is MNHEY and CDR2 is SVGAGI. The CDR3 spans 14 residues. V dropped 7 bases and J dropped 1 base, with 11 bases sitting between them.